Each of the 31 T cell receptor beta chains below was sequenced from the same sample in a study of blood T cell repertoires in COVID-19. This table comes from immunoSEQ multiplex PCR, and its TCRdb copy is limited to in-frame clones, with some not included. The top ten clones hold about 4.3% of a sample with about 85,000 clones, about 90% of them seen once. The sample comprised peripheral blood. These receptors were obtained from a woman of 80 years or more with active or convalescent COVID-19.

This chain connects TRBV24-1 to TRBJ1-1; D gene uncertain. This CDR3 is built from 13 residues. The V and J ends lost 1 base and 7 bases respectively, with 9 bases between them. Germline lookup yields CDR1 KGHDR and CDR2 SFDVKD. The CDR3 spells CATSDFAGSEAFF. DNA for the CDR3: TGTGCCACCAGTGATTTCGCCGGGAGTGAAGCTTTCTTT.

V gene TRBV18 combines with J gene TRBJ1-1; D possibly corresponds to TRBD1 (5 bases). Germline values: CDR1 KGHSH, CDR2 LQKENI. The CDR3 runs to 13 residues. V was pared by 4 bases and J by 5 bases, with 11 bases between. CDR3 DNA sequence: TGTGCCAGCTCACAGGCAGGGCGGACTGAAGCTTTCTTT. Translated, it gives CASSQAGRTEAFF.

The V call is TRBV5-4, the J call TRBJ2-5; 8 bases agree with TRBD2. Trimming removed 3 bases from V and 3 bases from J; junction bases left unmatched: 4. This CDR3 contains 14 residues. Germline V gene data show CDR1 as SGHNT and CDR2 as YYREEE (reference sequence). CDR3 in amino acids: CASSSQLAEETQYF. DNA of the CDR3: TGTGCCAGCAGCTCCCAACTAGCGGAAGAGACCCAGTACTTC.

The CDR3 region has the DNA TGTGCCAGCAGCTCGACAGGGTTCAACTACAATGAGCAGTTCTTC. Protein sequence: CASSSTGFNYNEQFF. This chain joins TRBV5-6 and TRBJ2-1; 7 nucleotides agree with TRBD1. The CDR3 is 15 residues long. Germline V gene sequence: CDR1 SGHDT, CDR2 YYEEEE. The V segment lost 3 bases and the J segment 3 bases; nucleotides outside the gene matches: 6.

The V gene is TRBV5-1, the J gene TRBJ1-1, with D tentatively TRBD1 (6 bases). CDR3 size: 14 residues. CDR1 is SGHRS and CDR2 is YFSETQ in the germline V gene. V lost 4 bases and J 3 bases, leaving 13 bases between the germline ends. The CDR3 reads CASSTQGRDTEAFF. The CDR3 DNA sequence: TGCGCCAGCAGCACACAGGGAAGGGACACTGAAGCTTTCTTT.

The CDR3 DNA follows: TGTGCCAGCAGCTTGTGGCTAGCGGGAGGGGTTGGCGAGCAGTACTTC. It yields the protein CASSLWLAGGVGEQYF. This sequence joins TRBV5-4 and TRBJ2-7, with TRBD2 matching 12 bases. Looked up from germline, CDR1 is SGHNT and CDR2 is YYREEE (reference sequence). Trimming took 1 base from V and 6 from J; bases not matched to a gene: 8. The CDR3 loop spans 16 amino acids. Full variable domain (rest looked up from reference TRBV5-4 and TRBJ2-7): ETGVTQSPTHLIKTRGQQVTLRCSSQSGHNTVSWYQQALGQGPQFIFQYYREEENGRGNFPPRFSGLQFPNYSSELNVNALELDDSALYLCASSLWLAGGVGEQYFGPGTRLTVT.

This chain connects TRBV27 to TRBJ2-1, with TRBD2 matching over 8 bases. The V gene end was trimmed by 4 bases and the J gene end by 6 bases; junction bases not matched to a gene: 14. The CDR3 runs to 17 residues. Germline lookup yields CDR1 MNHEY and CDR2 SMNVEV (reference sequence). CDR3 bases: TGTGCCAGCAGTTCCGACGGGGGGGACCTGTCTTTCAATGAGCAGTTCTTC. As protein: CASSSDGGDLSFNEQFF.

CDR3 nucleotides: TGTGCCAGCATGGAGCACCTTAACTATGGCTACACCTTC. Translating gives CASMEHLNYGYTF. The rearrangement uses TRBV28 and TRBJ1-2; D is unresolved. Germline loops: CDR1 MDHEN, CDR2 SYDVKM. Trimming took off 7 bases at V and 1 base at J, with 10 bases between the two ends. There are 13 residues in the CDR3.

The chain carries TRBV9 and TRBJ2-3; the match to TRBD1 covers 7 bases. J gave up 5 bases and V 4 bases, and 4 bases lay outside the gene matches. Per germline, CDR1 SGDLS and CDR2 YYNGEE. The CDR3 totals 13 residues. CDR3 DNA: TGTGCCAGCAGCTCAAGGGGGCTAGATACGCAGTATTTT. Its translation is CASSSRGLDTQYF.

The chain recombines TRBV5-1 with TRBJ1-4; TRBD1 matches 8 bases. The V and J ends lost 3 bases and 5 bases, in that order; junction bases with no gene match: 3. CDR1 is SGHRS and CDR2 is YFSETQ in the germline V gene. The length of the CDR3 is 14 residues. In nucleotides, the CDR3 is TGCGCCAGCAGCTACGGGACAGGAAATGAAAAACTGTTTTTT. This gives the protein CASSYGTGNEKLFF.

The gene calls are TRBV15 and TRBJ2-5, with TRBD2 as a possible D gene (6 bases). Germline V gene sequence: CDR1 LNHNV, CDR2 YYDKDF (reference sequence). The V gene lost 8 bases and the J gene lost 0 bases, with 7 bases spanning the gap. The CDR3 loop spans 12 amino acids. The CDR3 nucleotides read TGTGCCACCGGGACTCACCAAGAGACCCAGTACTTC. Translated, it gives CATGTHQETQYF.

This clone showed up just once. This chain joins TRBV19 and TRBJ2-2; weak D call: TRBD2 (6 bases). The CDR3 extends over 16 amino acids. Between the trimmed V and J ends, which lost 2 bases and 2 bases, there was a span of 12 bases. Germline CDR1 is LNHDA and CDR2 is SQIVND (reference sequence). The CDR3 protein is CASSIRRDANTGELFF. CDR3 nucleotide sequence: TGTGCCAGTAGTATAAGGAGGGATGCTAACACCGGGGAGCTGTTTTTT.

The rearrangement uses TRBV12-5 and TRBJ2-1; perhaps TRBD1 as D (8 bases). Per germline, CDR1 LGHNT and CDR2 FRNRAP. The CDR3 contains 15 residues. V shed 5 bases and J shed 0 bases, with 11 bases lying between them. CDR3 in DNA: TGTGCTAGTGGTAACAGGGGGGGCTCCTACAATGAGCAGTTCTTC. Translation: CASGNRGGSYNEQFF. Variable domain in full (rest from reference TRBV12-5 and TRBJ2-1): DARVTQTPRHKVTEMGQEVTMRCQPILGHNTVFWYRQTMMQGLELLAYFRNRAPLDDSGMPKDRFSAEMPDATLATLKIQPSEPRDSAVYFCASGNRGGSYNEQFFGPGTRLTVL.

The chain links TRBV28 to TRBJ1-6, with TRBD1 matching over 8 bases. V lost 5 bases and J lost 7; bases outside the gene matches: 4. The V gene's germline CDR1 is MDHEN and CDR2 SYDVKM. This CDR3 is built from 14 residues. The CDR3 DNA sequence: TGTGCCAGCAGTCCGACAGGGGTAAATTCACCCCTCCACTTT. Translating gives CASSPTGVNSPLHF.

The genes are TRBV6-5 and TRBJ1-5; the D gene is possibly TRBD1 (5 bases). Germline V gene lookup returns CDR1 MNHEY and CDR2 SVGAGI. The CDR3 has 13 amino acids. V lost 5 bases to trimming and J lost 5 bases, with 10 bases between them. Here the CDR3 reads CASSPGWDQPQHF. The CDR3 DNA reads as TGTGCCAGCAGTCCAGGGTGGGATCAGCCCCAGCATTTT.

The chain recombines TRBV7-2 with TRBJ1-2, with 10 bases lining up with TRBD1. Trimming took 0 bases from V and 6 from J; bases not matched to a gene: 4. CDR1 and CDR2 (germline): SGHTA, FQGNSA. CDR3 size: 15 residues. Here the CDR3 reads CASSLAPGTGDGYTF. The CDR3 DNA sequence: TGTGCCAGCAGCTTAGCCCCCGGGACAGGGGATGGCTACACCTTC.

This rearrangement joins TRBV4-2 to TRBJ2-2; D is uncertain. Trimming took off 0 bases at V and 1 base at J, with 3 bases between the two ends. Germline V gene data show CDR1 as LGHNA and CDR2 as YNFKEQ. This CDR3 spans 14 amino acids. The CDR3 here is CASSQDKNTGELFF. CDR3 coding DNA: TGTGCCAGCAGCCAAGATAAGAACACCGGGGAGCTGTTTTTT.

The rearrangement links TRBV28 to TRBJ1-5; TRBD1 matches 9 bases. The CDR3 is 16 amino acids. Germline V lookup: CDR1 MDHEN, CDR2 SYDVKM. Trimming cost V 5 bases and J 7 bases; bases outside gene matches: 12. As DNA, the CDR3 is TGTGCCAGCAGTCTATTACAGGGGGCGAATGGACAGCCCCAGCATTTT. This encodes CASSLLQGANGQPQHF. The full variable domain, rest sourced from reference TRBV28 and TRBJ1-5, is DVKVTQSSRYLVKRTGEKVFLECVQDMDHENMFWYRQDPGLGLRLIYFSYDVKMKEKGDIPEGYSVSREKKERFSLILESASTNQTSMYLCASSLLQGANGQPQHFGDGTRLSIL.

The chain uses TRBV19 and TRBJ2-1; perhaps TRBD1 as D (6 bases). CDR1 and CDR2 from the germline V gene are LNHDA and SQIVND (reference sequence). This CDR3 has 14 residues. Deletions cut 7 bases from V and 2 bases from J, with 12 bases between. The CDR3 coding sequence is TGTGCCAGTACGCGTCAGGGGACCTACAATGAGCAGTTCTTC. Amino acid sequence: CASTRQGTYNEQFF.

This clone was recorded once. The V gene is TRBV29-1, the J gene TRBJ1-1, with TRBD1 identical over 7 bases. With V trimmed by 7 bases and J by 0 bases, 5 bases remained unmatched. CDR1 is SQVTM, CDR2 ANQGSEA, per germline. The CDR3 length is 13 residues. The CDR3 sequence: CSALTGLNTEAFF. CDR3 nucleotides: TGCAGCGCCCTGACAGGGTTGAACACTGAAGCTTTCTTT.

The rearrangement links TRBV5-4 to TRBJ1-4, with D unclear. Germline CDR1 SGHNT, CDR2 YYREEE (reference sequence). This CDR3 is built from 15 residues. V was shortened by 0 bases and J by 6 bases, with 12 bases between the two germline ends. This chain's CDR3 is CASSLVAAPDEKLFF. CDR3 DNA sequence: TGTGCCAGCAGCTTGGTGGCCGCTCCCGATGAAAAACTGTTTTTT.

This CDR3 is CASSMAGTDEKLFF. The CDR3 coding sequence is TGTGCCAGTAGTATGGCCGGGACAGATGAAAAACTGTTTTTT. V is TRBV19 and J is TRBJ1-4, with 7 nucleotides matching TRBD1. Germline CDR1 reads LNHDA; CDR2 reads SQIVND (reference sequence). The CDR3 loop spans 14 amino acids. Trimming removed 3 bases from V and 6 bases from J; junction bases left unmatched: 4.

The CDR3 nucleotides are TGTGCCAGCAGTTTACTCTTGGCGGGGGAGGTAGCGAACACTGAAGCTTTCTTT. Its translation: CASSLLLAGEVANTEAFF. The gene calls are TRBV28 and TRBJ1-1, with D maybe TRBD1 (5 bases). This CDR3 comprises 18 residues. In germline, CDR1 is MDHEN, CDR2 SYDVKM. Trimming cost V 2 bases and J 1 base, with 20 bases left between them.

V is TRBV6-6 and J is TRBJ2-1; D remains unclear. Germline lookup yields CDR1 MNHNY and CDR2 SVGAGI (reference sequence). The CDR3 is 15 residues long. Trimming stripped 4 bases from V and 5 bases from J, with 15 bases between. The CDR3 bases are TGTGCCAGCAGTTTACTCAGGCATGCGAACAATGAGCAGTTCTTC. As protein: CASSLLRHANNEQFF.

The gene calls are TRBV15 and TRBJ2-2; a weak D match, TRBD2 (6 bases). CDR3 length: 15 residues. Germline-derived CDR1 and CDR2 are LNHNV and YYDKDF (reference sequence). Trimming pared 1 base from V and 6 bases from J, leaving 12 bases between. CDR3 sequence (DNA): TGTGCCACCAGCAGAGGGCTGACTAGTCCCGGGGAGCTGTTTTTT. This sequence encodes CATSRGLTSPGELFF.

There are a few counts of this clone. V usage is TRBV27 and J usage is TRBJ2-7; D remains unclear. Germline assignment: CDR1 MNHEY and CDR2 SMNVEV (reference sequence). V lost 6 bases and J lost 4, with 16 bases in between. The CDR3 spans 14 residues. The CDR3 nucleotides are TGTGCCAGCAGCGATCCCAACTCTATATACGAGCAGTACTTC. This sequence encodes CASSDPNSIYEQYF.

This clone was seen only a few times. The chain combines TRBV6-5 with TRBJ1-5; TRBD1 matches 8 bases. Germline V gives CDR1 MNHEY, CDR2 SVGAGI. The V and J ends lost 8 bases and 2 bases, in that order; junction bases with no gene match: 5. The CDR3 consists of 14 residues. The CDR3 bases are TGTGCCAGCCACCAGACAGGGGGCAATCAGCCCCAGCATTTT. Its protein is CASHQTGGNQPQHF.

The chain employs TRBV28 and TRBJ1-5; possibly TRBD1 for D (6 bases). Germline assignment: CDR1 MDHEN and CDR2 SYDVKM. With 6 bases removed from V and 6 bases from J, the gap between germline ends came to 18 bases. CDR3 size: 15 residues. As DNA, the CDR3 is TGTGCCAGCAGCTCCCCCCCTCTGGACAGTCAGCCCCAGCATTTT. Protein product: CASSSPPLDSQPQHF.

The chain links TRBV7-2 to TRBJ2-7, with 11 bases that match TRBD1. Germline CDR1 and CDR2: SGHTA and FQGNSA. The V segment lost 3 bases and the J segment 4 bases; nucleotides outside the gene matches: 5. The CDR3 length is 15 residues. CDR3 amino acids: CASSFSGTGGYEQYF. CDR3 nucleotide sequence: TGTGCCAGCAGCTTCTCGGGGACAGGGGGATACGAGCAGTACTTC.

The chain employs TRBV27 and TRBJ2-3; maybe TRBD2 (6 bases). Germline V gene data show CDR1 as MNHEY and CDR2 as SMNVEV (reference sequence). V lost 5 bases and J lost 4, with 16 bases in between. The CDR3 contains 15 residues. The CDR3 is CASSTPGTGADTQYF. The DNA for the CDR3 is TGTGCCAGCAGTACTCCTGGCACGGGGGCAGATACGCAGTATTTT.

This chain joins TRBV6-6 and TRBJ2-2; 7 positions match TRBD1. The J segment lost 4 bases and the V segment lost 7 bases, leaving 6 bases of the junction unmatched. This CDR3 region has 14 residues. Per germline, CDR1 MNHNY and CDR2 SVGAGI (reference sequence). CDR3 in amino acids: CASILQGTTGELFF. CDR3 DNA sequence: TGTGCCAGCATACTACAGGGGACCACCGGGGAGCTGTTTTTT.